The 15 T cell receptor beta chains given below trace back to one sample, sequenced in a study of blood T cell repertoires in COVID-19. TCRdb's table, derived via immunoSEQ multiplex PCR, lists solely in-frame clones and lacks some. The sample has about 170,000 clones, around 81% seen once; the top ten hold roughly 2.6%. The sequencing sample was made of peripheral blood. Every receptor here comes from a human donor with acute or convalescent COVID-19. The donor label of this sample is uncertain.

The chain recombines TRBV11-2 with TRBJ2-5; D ambiguous. The V end was cut by 8 bases, the J end by 5 bases, with 15 bases between. Germline V gene data show CDR1 as SGHAT and CDR2 as FQNNGV. CDR3 size: 13 residues. The CDR3, as DNA: TGTGCCAGCGGCCGCATGCGGCTGGAGACCCAGTACTTC. Encoded protein: CASGRMRLETQYF. Full variable domain (remainder filled in from reference TRBV11-2 and TRBJ2-5): EAGVAQSPRYKIIEKRQSVAFWCNPISGHATLYWYQQILGQGPKLLIQFQNNGVVDDSQLPKDRFSAERLKGVDSTLKIQPAKLEDSAVYLCASGRMRLETQYFGPGTRLLVL.

The V and J genes are TRBV2 and TRBJ2-4; 7 nucleotides line up with TRBD2. The length of the CDR3 is 19 residues. Unmatched junction bases numbered 16, after V lost 5 bases and J lost 0 bases. The V gene's germline CDR1 is SNHLY and CDR2 FYNNEI. CDR3 protein: CASSRDRREGNEAKNIQYF. DNA for the CDR3: TGTGCCAGCAGTCGGGACCGCAGGGAGGGGAACGAAGCCAAAAACATTCAGTACTTC.

The rearrangement uses TRBV5-6 and TRBJ1-3, with 7 positions matching TRBD1. Germline lookup yields CDR1 SGHDT and CDR2 YYEEEE. J was trimmed by 1 base and V by 3 bases; bases with no gene match: 7. The CDR3 runs 16 residues. In DNA form, the CDR3 reads TGTGCCAGCAGCTACCTACAGGGGAGGTCTGGAAACACCATATATTTT. This translates into CASSYLQGRSGNTIYF.

V usage is TRBV7-9 and J usage is TRBJ1-6; D unresolved. Germline CDR1 SEHNR, CDR2 FQNEAQ (reference sequence). CDR3 length equals 15 residues. V was shortened by 6 bases and J by 5 bases, with 14 bases between the two germline ends. The CDR3, as DNA: TGTGCCAGCAGTCTTAACGGACTGAATAATTCACCCCTCCACTTT. It codes for CASSLNGLNNSPLHF.

CDR3 DNA sequence: TGCAGCGTTGCTCGTGGGACAGGATACAATCAGCCCCAGCATTTT. It translates to CSVARGTGYNQPQHF. This chain links TRBV29-1 with TRBJ1-5, with 8 bases aligning to TRBD1. With 4 bases clipped from V and 3 bases from J, the junction kept 8 bases outside the gene matches. In germline, CDR1 is SQVTM, CDR2 ANQGSEA. The CDR3 is 15 residues long.

The chain employs TRBV29-1 and TRBJ1-1; tentative D call: TRBD1 (6 bases). Germline V gene sequence: CDR1 SQVTM, CDR2 ANQGSEA. CDR3 length: 12 residues. V dropped 5 bases and J dropped 4 bases, with 11 bases sitting between them. CDR3 DNA sequence: TGCAGCGTTCTACAGGGTTTCACTGAAGCTTTCTTT. It yields the protein CSVLQGFTEAFF.

This sequence joins TRBV20-1 and TRBJ1-5; TRBD1 aligns across 8 bases. The CDR3 covers 16 residues. V was clipped by 3 bases and J by 1 base; unmatched bases: 8. CDR1 is DFQATT and CDR2 is SNEGSKA in the germline V gene (reference sequence). The CDR3 is CSASRQGAVSNQPQHF. In DNA form, the CDR3 reads TGCAGTGCTAGTAGGCAGGGGGCTGTGAGCAATCAGCCCCAGCATTTT.

The rearrangement links TRBV3-1 (or the pseudogene TRBV3-2) to TRBJ2-1, with 11 bases identical to TRBD2. The CDR3 has 15 amino acids. V dropped 4 bases and J dropped 7; count of bases not matched to a gene: 6. CDR1 and CDR2 from the germline V gene are LGHDT and YNNKEL (reference sequence). CDR3 nucleotide sequence: TGTGCCAGCAGCCCCAGACTAGCGGGGACTAATGAGCAGTTCTTC. Translating gives CASSPRLAGTNEQFF.

This CDR3 reads CASNRASGNTGELFF. CDR3 in DNA: TGTGCCAGCAATCGGGCTAGCGGAAACACCGGGGAGCTGTTTTTT. The chain employs TRBV6-5 and TRBJ2-2, with TRBD2 matching over 7 bases. Germline CDR1 MNHEY, CDR2 SVGAGI. J was trimmed by 2 bases and V by 7 bases; bases with no gene match: 7. This CDR3 spans 15 amino acids.

This sequence joins TRBV7-2 and TRBJ1-5, with D perhaps matching TRBD1 (5 bases). The CDR3 extends over 15 amino acids. V gave up 0 bases and J gave up 4 bases, with 10 bases separating them. The germline V gene encodes CDR1 SGHTA and CDR2 FQGNSA. This CDR3 reads CASSLAWGGNQPQHF. In nucleotides, the CDR3 is TGTGCCAGCAGCTTAGCTTGGGGGGGGAATCAGCCCCAGCATTTT.

With regard to this clone: In the same sample, other DNA sequences code for this CDR3. The chain carries TRBV19 and TRBJ1-5; possibly TRBD1 for D (6 bases). The CDR3 runs to 14 residues. Deletions cut 2 bases from V and 6 bases from J, with 11 bases between. Germline CDR1 reads LNHDA; CDR2 reads SQIVND (reference sequence). CDR3 bases: TGTGCCAGTAGTATAAACACAGGGCCTCAGCCCCAGCATTTT. Translated, it gives CASSINTGPQPQHF.

The chain couples TRBV2 to TRBJ1-5; no firm D call. The germline V and J ends were trimmed by 2 bases and 2 bases, with 7 bases remaining between them. The CDR3 contains 14 residues. Per the germline V gene, CDR1 is SNHLY and CDR2 is FYNNEI. CDR3 sequence (DNA): TGTGCCAGCAGTGAATTGCGGGGCAATCAGCCCCAGCATTTT. Translation: CASSELRGNQPQHF.

This sequence joins TRBV30 and TRBJ2-7; D tentatively fits TRBD1 or TRBD2 (6 bases each). CDR1 and CDR2 from the germline V gene are GTSNPN and SVGIG (reference sequence). Trimming took off 8 bases at V and 3 bases at J, with 14 bases between the two ends. The CDR3 runs 12 residues. The CDR3 spells CAGGQEGYEQYF. CDR3 DNA: TGTGCCGGGGGGCAGGAGGGCTACGAGCAGTACTTC.

The chain's CDR3 is CASSPHRLAGPGEQFF. The CDR3 DNA follows: TGTGCCAGCAGCCCCCACCGACTAGCGGGCCCAGGGGAGCAGTTCTTC. The J gene is TRBJ2-1, the V gene TRBV11-3, with 10 positions matching TRBD2. This CDR3 comprises 16 residues. Trimming cost V 5 bases and J 10 bases; bases outside gene matches: 14. Germline CDR1 SGHNT, CDR2 YENEEA. Full variable domain (remainder filled in from reference TRBV11-3 and TRBJ2-1): EAGVVQSPRYKIIEKKQPVAFWCNPISGHNTLYWYLQNLGQGPELLIRYENEEAVDDSQLPKDRFSAERLKGVDSTLKIQPAELGDSAVYLCASSPHRLAGPGEQFFGPGTRLTVL.

This chain joins TRBV5-5 and TRBJ1-1; a weak D match, TRBD1 (5 bases). Trimming took 1 base from V and 7 from J, leaving 26 bases between them. This CDR3 is built from 18 residues. Germline CDR1 SGHKS, CDR2 YYEKEE (reference sequence). In DNA, the CDR3 is TGTGCCAGCAGCTTGTTACGTACGCAAGGCAGGGCTCCTGATGAAGCTTTCTTT. It is translated as CASSLLRTQGRAPDEAFF.